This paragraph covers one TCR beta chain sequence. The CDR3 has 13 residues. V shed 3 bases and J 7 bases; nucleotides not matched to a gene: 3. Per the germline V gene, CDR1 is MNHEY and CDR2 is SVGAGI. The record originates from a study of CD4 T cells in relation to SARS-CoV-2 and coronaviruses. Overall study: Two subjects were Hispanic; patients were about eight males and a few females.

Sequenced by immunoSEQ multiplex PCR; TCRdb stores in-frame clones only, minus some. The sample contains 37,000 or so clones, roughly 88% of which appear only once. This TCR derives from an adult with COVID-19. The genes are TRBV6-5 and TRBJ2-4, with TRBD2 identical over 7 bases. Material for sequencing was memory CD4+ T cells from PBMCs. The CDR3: CASSYGRGNIQYF. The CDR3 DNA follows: TGTGCCAGCAGTTATGGGAGGGGTAACATTCAGTACTTC.